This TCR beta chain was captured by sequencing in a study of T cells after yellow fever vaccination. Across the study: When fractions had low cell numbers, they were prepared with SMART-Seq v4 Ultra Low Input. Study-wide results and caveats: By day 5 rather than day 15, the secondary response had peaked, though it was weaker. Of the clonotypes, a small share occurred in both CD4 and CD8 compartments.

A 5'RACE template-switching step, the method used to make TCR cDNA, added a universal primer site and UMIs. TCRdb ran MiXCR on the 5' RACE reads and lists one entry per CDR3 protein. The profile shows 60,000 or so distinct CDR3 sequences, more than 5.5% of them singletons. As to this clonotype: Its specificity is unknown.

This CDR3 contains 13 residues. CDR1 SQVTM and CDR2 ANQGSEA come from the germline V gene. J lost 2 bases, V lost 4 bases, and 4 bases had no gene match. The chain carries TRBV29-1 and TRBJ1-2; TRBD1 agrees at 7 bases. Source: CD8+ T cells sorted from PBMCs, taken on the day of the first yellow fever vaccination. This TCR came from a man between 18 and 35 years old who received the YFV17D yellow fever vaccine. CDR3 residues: CSVVQGGNYGYTF. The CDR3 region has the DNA TGCAGCGTTGTACAAGGGGGCAACTATGGCTACACCTTC.